This TCR beta chain appears in the sequencing data of a study of cytomegalovirus exposure and HLA in healthy donors. Study-level information: Membership in the Caucasian-associated ancestry cluster was found for 81% of roughly 400 genotyped donors. Study conclusions and caveats: For most TCR beta V segments, an earlier analysis put the productive rate at about 87% or about 30% of the time. The study recorded over 150 TCR beta chains that were cytomegalovirus-associated.

On this clone: Its antigen remains unidentified.

60 Vbeta and 13 Jbeta primers were used in PCR. Data came from immunoSEQ multiplex PCR; TCRdb stores just in-frame clones and leaves some out. Among about 130,000 clones listed, roughly 78% were seen once. The CDR3 totals 13 residues. The germline gives CDR1 PRHDT, CDR2 FYEKMQ (reference sequence). J was trimmed by 7 bases and V by 2 bases; bases with no gene match: 0. Material for sequencing was PBMCs. The TCR sequence derives from a man aged 25-45 years in good health and CMV-seronegative. V gene TRBV13 combines with J gene TRBJ2-5; 11 bases are shared with TRBD2. The chain's CDR3 is CASSLLAGGTQYF. DNA for the CDR3: TGTGCCAGCAGCTTACTAGCGGGGGGGACCCAGTACTTC.